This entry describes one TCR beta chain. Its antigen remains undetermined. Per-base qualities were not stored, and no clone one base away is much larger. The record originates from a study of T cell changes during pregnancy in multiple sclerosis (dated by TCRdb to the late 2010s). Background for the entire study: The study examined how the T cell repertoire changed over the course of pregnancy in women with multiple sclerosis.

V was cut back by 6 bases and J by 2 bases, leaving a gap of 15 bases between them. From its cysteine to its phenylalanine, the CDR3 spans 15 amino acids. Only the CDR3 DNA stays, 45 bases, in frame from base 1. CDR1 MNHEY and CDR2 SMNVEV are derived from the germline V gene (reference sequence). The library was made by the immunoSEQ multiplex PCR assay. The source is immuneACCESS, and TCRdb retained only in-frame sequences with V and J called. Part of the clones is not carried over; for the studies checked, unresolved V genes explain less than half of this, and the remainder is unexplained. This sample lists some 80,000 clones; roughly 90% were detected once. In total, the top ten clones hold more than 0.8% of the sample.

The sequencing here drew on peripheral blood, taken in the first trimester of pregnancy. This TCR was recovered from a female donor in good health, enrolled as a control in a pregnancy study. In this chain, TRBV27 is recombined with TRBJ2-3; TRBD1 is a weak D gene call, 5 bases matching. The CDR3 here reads CASRGLRGATDTQYF. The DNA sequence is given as TGTGCCAGCAGGGGATTAAGGGGCGCCACAGATACGCAGTATTTT.